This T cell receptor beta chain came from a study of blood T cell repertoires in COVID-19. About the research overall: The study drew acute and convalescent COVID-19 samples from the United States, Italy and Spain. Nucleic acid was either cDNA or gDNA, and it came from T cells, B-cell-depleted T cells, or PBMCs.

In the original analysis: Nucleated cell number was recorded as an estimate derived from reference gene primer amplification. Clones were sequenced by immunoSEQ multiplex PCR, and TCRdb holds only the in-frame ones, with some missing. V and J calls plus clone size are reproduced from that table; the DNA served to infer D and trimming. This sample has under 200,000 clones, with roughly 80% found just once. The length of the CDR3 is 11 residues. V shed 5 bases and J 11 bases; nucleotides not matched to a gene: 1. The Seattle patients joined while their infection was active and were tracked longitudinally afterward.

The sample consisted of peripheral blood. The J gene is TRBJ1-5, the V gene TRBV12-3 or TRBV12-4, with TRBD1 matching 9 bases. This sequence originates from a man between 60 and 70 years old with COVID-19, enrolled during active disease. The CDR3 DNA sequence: TGTGCCAGCAGTCGGACAGGGGCCCAGCATTTT. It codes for CASSRTGAQHF.